Shown below are 28 T cell receptor beta chains from a single sample sequenced in a study of OX40 agonist ivuxolimab in advanced cancers. Repertoires were generated with immunoSEQ multiplex PCR, while TCRdb's copy carries only in-frame clones and drops some. The sample consists of about 75,000 clones, about 88% of them appearing once. Sequences were derived from CD4+ or CD8+ T cells sorted from blood, sampled in a trial of the OX40 agonist ivuxolimab. The receptors here all came from an adult with an advanced solid tumor such as melanoma, head and neck, liver or kidney cancer.

The genes are TRBV5-1 and TRBJ1-3; D is possibly TRBD1 (6 bases). The CDR3 has 16 residues. V was trimmed by 1 base and J by 0 bases, leaving 11 bases between them. In germline, CDR1 is SGHRS, CDR2 YFSETQ. Written as DNA, the CDR3 is TGCGCCAGCAGCTTGTTGGGACAAAACTCTGGAAACACCATATATTTT. Translation gives CASSLLGQNSGNTIYF.

The gene calls are TRBV7-9 and TRBJ1-1; perhaps TRBD1 as D (5 bases). CDR1 SEHNR and CDR2 FQNEAQ come from the germline V gene (reference sequence). The CDR3 sequence is 15 residues long. Between the trimmed V and J ends, which lost 4 bases and 1 base, there was a span of 13 bases. The CDR3 spells CASSSGLSRNTEAFF. The CDR3 nucleotides are TGTGCCAGCAGCTCAGGGCTATCGAGGAACACTGAAGCTTTCTTT.

V is TRBV5-6 and J is TRBJ1-2, with D tentatively TRBD1 (5 bases). The germline CDR1 and CDR2 sequences are SGHDT and YYEEEE. This CDR3 spans 13 amino acids. V gave up 0 bases and J gave up 6 bases, with 9 bases separating them. CDR3 protein: CASSLGQGNGYTF. CDR3 nucleotides: TGTGCCAGCAGCTTGGGGCAGGGAAATGGCTACACCTTC.

The J gene is TRBJ2-2, the V gene TRBV18, with D perhaps given as TRBD1 or TRBD2 (5 bases each). From germline, CDR1 is KGHSH and CDR2 LQKENI. CDR3 length: 15 amino acids. Deletions cut 2 bases from V and 5 bases from J, with 12 bases between. The CDR3 is CASSPGTTETGELFF. In DNA, the CDR3 is TGTGCCAGCTCACCAGGGACGACCGAAACCGGGGAGCTGTTTTTT.

In this sample, this clone turned up once. The chain employs TRBV5-4 and TRBJ2-3; no firm D call. The V gene lost 0 bases and the J gene lost 7 bases, with 6 bases spanning the gap. The CDR3 loop spans 12 amino acids. Germline CDR1 is SGHNT and CDR2 is YYREEE (reference sequence). CDR3: CASSLAGYTQYF. In nucleotides, the CDR3 is TGTGCCAGCAGCTTGGCCGGGTATACGCAGTATTTT.

The chain combines TRBV11-1 with TRBJ2-5, with TRBD1 identical over 10 bases. Germline lookup yields CDR1 SGHAT and CDR2 FQDESV (reference sequence). This CDR3 has 16 amino acids. Germline trimming cut 5 bases from V and 4 bases from J; bases unmatched to any gene: 10. This chain's CDR3 is CASSLAGTGVGETQYF. The CDR3 DNA reads as TGTGCCAGCAGCCTGGCGGGGACAGGGGTGGGAGAGACCCAGTACTTC. Full variable domain (remainder filled in from reference TRBV11-1 and TRBJ2-5): EAEVAQSPRYKITEKSQAVAFWCDPISGHATLYWYRQILGQGPELLVQFQDESVVDDSQLPKDRFSAERLKGVDSTLKIQPAELGDSAMYLCASSLAGTGVGETQYFGPGTRLLVL.

The rearrangement joins TRBV5-1 to TRBJ2-3; 14 bases are a match to TRBD2. CDR3 length equals 20 residues. Losses at the gene ends were 3 bases for V and 0 bases for J; bases not matched to a gene: 12. Germline V gene lookup returns CDR1 SGHRS and CDR2 YFSETQ. The DNA of the CDR3 is TGCGCCAGCAGCTCCGGACTAGCGGGGGGCTTCTTCTCTAGCACAGATACGCAGTATTTT. It translates to CASSSGLAGGFFSSTDTQYF. Full variable domain (rest looked up from reference TRBV5-1 and TRBJ2-3): KAGVTQTPRYLIKTRGQQVTLSCSPISGHRSVSWYQQTPGQGLQFLFEYFSETQRNKGNFPGRFSGRQFSNSRSEMNVSTLELGDSALYLCASSSGLAGGFFSSTDTQYFGPGTRLTVL.

The J gene is TRBJ1-2, the V gene TRBV7-2, with 7 bases aligning to TRBD1. Looked up from germline, CDR1 is SGHTA and CDR2 is FQGNSA. This CDR3 contains 15 residues. V lost 7 bases, J lost 0 bases, and 8 bases stayed unmatched. CDR3: CASTTTGVANYGYTF. The CDR3, as DNA: TGTGCCAGCACAACCACAGGGGTAGCTAACTATGGCTACACCTTC.

The gene calls are TRBV19 and TRBJ2-7; tentatively, D is TRBD2 (5 bases). Germline V gene lookup returns CDR1 LNHDA and CDR2 SQIVND (reference sequence). V was shortened by 2 bases and J by 6 bases, with 17 bases between the two germline ends. The length of the CDR3 is 15 residues. CDR3 sequence: CASSIYLGSSGEQYF. In DNA, the CDR3 is TGTGCCAGTAGTATATACTTGGGATCAAGCGGCGAGCAGTACTTC. The full variable domain, completed using reference TRBV19 and TRBJ2-7, is DGGITQSPKYLFRKEGQNVTLSCEQNLNHDAMYWYRQDPGQGLRLIYYSQIVNDFQKGDIAEGYSVSREKKESFPLTVTSAQKNPTAFYLCASSIYLGSSGEQYFGPGTRLTVT.

The CDR3 protein is CASSFSTSGSNEQFF. DNA for the CDR3: TGTGCCAGCAGCTTTTCTACTAGCGGGAGCAATGAGCAGTTCTTC. The J gene is TRBJ2-1, the V gene TRBV7-9; TRBD2 aligns across 11 bases. Trimming cost V 3 bases and J 6 bases; bases outside gene matches: 4. The CDR3 runs to 15 residues. The germline V gene encodes CDR1 SEHNR and CDR2 FQNEAQ (reference sequence).

The J gene is TRBJ1-1, the V gene TRBV30, with D unclear. V was trimmed by 1 base and J by 0 bases, leaving 9 bases between them. The CDR3 has 14 amino acids. Germline assignment: CDR1 GTSNPN and CDR2 SVGIG (reference sequence). CDR3 residues: CAWSENYMNTEAFF. The CDR3 DNA reads TGTGCCTGGAGTGAGAACTACATGAACACTGAAGCTTTCTTT. Together with reference TRBV30 and TRBJ1-1, the CDR3 gives the full variable domain: SQTIHQWPATLVQPVGSPLSLECTVEGTSNPNLYWYRQAAGRGLQLLFYSVGIGQISSEVPQNLSASRPQDRQFILSSKKLLLSDSGFYLCAWSENYMNTEAFFGQGTRLTVV.

V usage is TRBV12-5 and J usage is TRBJ1-1; TRBD1 is a possible D gene (5 bases). The germline V and J ends were trimmed by 1 base and 3 bases, with 15 bases remaining between them. CDR1 is LGHNT and CDR2 is FRNRAP in the germline V gene. The CDR3 is 16 residues long. The CDR3 protein is CASGLGQLSRDTEAFF. CDR3 nucleotides: TGTGCTAGTGGTTTGGGGCAGCTCAGCAGGGACACTGAAGCTTTCTTT.

The J gene is TRBJ2-3, the V gene TRBV7-3; 8 bases are a match to TRBD2. The CDR3 is 14 amino acids. The junction had 1 base not matched to a gene; V was cut back by 4 bases and J by 1 base. Germline-derived CDR1 and CDR2 are SGHTA and FQGTGA. The CDR3 here is CASSSAGGTDTQYF. The CDR3 bases are TGTGCCAGCAGCTCAGCGGGGGGCACAGATACGCAGTATTTT.

This chain joins TRBV18 and TRBJ2-7; TRBD1 is a possible D gene (5 bases). Trimming took off 6 bases at V and 0 bases at J, with 18 bases between the two ends. CDR3 length: 16 residues. CDR1 and CDR2 (germline): KGHSH, LQKENI. CDR3 sequence: CASSPTAGFSSYEQYF. The CDR3 region has the DNA TGTGCCAGCTCTCCTACCGCAGGGTTCAGCTCCTACGAGCAGTACTTC. Full variable domain (outside the CDR3, taken from reference TRBV18 and TRBJ2-7): NAGVMQNPRHLVRRRGQEARLRCSPMKGHSHVYWYRQLPEEGLKFMVYLQKENIIDESGMPKERFSAEFPKEGPSILRIQQVVRGDSAAYFCASSPTAGFSSYEQYFGPGTRLTVT.

V usage is TRBV14 and J usage is TRBJ2-7, with 8 bases fitting TRBD1. The CDR3 covers 15 residues. In germline, CDR1 is SGHDN, CDR2 FVKESK. The J segment lost 8 bases and the V segment lost 3 bases, leaving 12 bases of the junction unmatched. CDR3: CASSHGTGVVGKQYF. The CDR3 DNA is TGTGCCAGCAGCCACGGGACAGGCGTTGTAGGCAAGCAGTACTTC.

The J gene is TRBJ2-7, the V gene TRBV7-3; D is possibly TRBD2 (6 bases). V gave up 2 bases and J gave up 3 bases, with 11 bases separating them. Germline CDR1 SGHTA, CDR2 FQGTGA. CDR3 length: 14 amino acids. CDR3 loop: CASSLGPTSYEQYF. The CDR3 DNA sequence: TGTGCCAGCAGCTTAGGCCCGACTAGCTACGAGCAGTACTTC.

The rearrangement uses TRBV6-5 and TRBJ1-3; perhaps TRBD1 as D (5 bases). Trimming stripped 4 bases from V and 0 bases from J, with 10 bases between. This CDR3 comprises 15 residues. Germline V lookup: CDR1 MNHEY, CDR2 SVGAGI. The CDR3 region has the DNA TGTGCCAGCAGTTTTGGGGACGGCTCTGGAAACACCATATATTTT. As protein: CASSFGDGSGNTIYF.

V usage is TRBV6-5 and J usage is TRBJ1-1; D gene uncertain. Germline CDR1 reads MNHEY; CDR2 reads SVGAGI. The CDR3 length is 13 residues. The ends were cut back, 7 bases at V and 1 base at J, with 10 bases in the middle. Written as DNA, the CDR3 is TGTGCCAGCACCCTGACACCGAACACTGAAGCTTTCTTT. It encodes CASTLTPNTEAFF.

The CDR3 loop is CASSLSYGYTF. CDR3 DNA sequence: TGTGCCAGCAGCTTATCCTATGGCTACACCTTC. The chain combines TRBV7-9 with TRBJ1-2; no clear D gene. V was cut by 2 bases and J by 4 bases, with 2 bases left in between. This CDR3 comprises 11 residues. The germline V gene encodes CDR1 SEHNR and CDR2 FQNEAQ (reference sequence).

CDR3 residues: CAWNRQREQFF. CDR3 coding DNA: TGTGCCTGGAATCGACAGCGGGAGCAGTTCTTC. The rearrangement uses TRBV30 and TRBJ2-1; either TRBD1 or TRBD2 may supply D (5 bases each). The germline CDR1 and CDR2 sequences are GTSNPN and SVGIG (reference sequence). The CDR3 has 11 residues. Trimming took 4 bases from V and 10 from J, leaving 11 bases between them.

V is TRBV6-5 and J is TRBJ1-3; D is unresolved. Germline values: CDR1 MNHEY, CDR2 SVGAGI. The CDR3 is made up of 14 amino acids. Trimming took off 5 bases at V and 0 bases at J, with 8 bases between the two ends. The CDR3 DNA reads as TGTGCCAGCAGTAGCCAGAGCTCTGGAAACACCATATATTTT. Translated: CASSSQSSGNTIYF.

This clone appeared a few times. The same CDR3 also results from other DNA sequences found in this sample. J is TRBJ1-2 and V is TRBV7-6; D remains ambiguous. CDR1 is SGHVS, CDR2 FNYEAQ, per germline. The V and J ends lost 2 bases and 3 bases respectively, with 7 bases between them. This CDR3 is built from 13 residues. CDR3 protein: CASSLTGDYGYTF. The CDR3 bases are TGTGCCAGCAGCTTAACCGGGGACTATGGCTACACCTTC.

This chain joins TRBV6-5 and TRBJ2-7, with 7 positions matching TRBD1. Trimming cost V 6 bases and J 5 bases; bases outside gene matches: 10. Germline CDR1 reads MNHEY; CDR2 reads SVGAGI. This CDR3 region has 14 residues. The CDR3 sequence is CASSRDRDRDEQYF. CDR3 nucleotide sequence: TGTGCCAGCAGCCGTGACAGGGATCGCGACGAGCAGTACTTC.

This sequence joins TRBV7-3 and TRBJ2-1; 7 positions agree with TRBD1. This CDR3 has 15 amino acids. V shed 5 bases, J shed 1 base, and the junction held 5 bases outside the gene matches. The germline CDR1 and CDR2 sequences are SGHTA and FQGTGA. The CDR3 coding sequence is TGTGCCAGCAGCATCCGGGACAGTTCCTACAATGAGCAGTTCTTC. Encoded protein: CASSIRDSSYNEQFF.

The genes are TRBV2 and TRBJ2-5; 9 nucleotides agree with TRBD1. Germline loops: CDR1 SNHLY, CDR2 FYNNEI. This CDR3 contains 13 residues. The V segment lost 3 bases and the J segment 6 bases; nucleotides outside the gene matches: 2. CDR3 residues: CASSDDRGKTQYF. The CDR3 DNA reads TGTGCCAGCAGTGATGACAGGGGGAAGACCCAGTACTTC. Variable domain in full (rest from reference TRBV2 and TRBJ2-5): EPEVTQTPSHQVTQMGQEVILRCVPISNHLYFYWYRQILGQKVEFLVSFYNNEISEKSEIFDDQFSVERPDGSNFTLKIRSTKLEDSAMYFCASSDDRGKTQYFGPGTRLLVL.

This chain connects TRBV30 to TRBJ1-1; D unresolved. The CDR3 spans 12 residues. With 3 bases removed from V and 1 base from J, the gap between germline ends came to 6 bases. Germline loops: CDR1 GTSNPN, CDR2 SVGIG (reference sequence). The CDR3: CAWRQENTEAFF. CDR3 in DNA: TGTGCCTGGAGGCAAGAGAACACTGAAGCTTTCTTT.

The J gene is TRBJ1-1, the V gene TRBV7-2; no clear D gene. There are 13 residues in the CDR3. Trimming removed 5 bases from V and 0 bases from J, with 7 bases in between. Germline-derived CDR1 and CDR2 are SGHTA and FQGNSA. Here the CDR3 DNA reads TGTGCCAGCAGCCCTCACTTGAACACTGAAGCTTTCTTT. Protein product: CASSPHLNTEAFF.

The V and J genes are TRBV20-1 and TRBJ2-5; D not certain. CDR1 is DFQATT and CDR2 is SNEGSKA in the germline V gene (reference sequence). The length of the CDR3 is 9 residues. The ends were cut back, 7 bases at V and 4 bases at J, with 4 bases in the middle. The DNA for the CDR3 is TGCAGTGTCGGAGAGACCCAGTACTTC. Translated, it gives CSVGETQYF.